This T cell receptor beta chain originates from a study of blood T cell repertoires in COVID-19. Overall study context: Acute-phase and convalescent COVID-19 samples originated in the United States, Italy and Spain. The cDNA or gDNA used as material had been derived from T cells, B-cell-depleted T cells, or PBMCs.

Between the trimmed V and J ends, which lost 3 bases and 3 bases, there was a span of 9 bases. The CDR3 is made up of 13 amino acids. From germline, CDR1 is SGHRS and CDR2 YFSETQ. In the study's own analysis: Amplification with reference gene primers provided the estimates of nucleated cell counts. Data came from immunoSEQ multiplex PCR; TCRdb stores just in-frame clones and leaves some out. For V, J and clone size, that table is used; D and trimming come from the DNA. The repertoire holds more than 400,000 clones, with approximately 83% as singletons. Material for sequencing was peripheral blood. The chain has TRBV5-1 and TRBJ1-1; possible D gene TRBD1, 6 bases. The source is a human donor in a cohort sampled during active COVID-19. The CDR3 region has the DNA TGCGCCAGCAGCTCTACAGGGTACACTGAAGCTTTCTTT. Protein sequence: CASSSTGYTEAFF.